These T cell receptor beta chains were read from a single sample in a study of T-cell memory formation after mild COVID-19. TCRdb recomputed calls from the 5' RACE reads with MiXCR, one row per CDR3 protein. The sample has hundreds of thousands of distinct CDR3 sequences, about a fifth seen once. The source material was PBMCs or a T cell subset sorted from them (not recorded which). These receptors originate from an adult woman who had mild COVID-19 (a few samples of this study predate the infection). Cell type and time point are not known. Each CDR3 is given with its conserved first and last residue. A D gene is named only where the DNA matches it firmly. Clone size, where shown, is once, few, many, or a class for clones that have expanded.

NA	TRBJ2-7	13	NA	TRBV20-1	TGCAGTGCCCCCGGTCCTGCCGCCTACGAGCAGTACTTC	CSAPGPAAYEQYF
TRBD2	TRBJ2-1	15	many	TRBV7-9	TGTGCCAGCAGTTTGGGTCTAGCGGAGGGTAATGAGCAGTTCTTC	CASSLGLAEGNEQFF
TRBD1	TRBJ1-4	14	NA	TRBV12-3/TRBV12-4	TGTGCCAGCAGTTTGGACAGGGGAATTGAAAAACTGTTTTTT	CASSLDRGIEKLFF
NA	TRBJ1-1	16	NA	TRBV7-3	TGTGCCAGCAGCTTAAGCCCCGCAGGGTTGGGTATTGAAGCTTTCTTT	CASSLSPAGLGIEAFF
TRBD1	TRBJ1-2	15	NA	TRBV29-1	TGCAGCGTTGACGGGGACAGGGTTTTTTTGGAGGGCTACACCTTC	CSVDGDRVFLEGYTF
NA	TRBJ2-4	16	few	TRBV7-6	TGTGCCAGCAGCTTAGCGCCTCAACCCCCCGGAAACATTCAGTACTTC	CASSLAPQPPGNIQYF
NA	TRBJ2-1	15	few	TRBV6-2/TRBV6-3	TGTGCCAGCAGTTACTCAACTAGTTTCTACAATGAGCAGTTCTTC	CASSYSTSFYNEQFF
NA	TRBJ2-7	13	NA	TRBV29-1	TGCAGCGCTGGGACCACCCGCTCCTACGAGCAGTACTTC	CSAGTTRSYEQYF
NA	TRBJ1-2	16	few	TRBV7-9	TGTGCCAGCGGCATGGGGCACGGTACCTATTATAATGGCTACACCTTC	CASGMGHGTYYNGYTF
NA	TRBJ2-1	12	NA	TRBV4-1	TGCGCCAGCAGCCAAGATACAGAGGAGCAGTTCTTC	CASSQDTEEQFF
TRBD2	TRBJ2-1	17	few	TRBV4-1	TGCGCCAGCAGCCCAGGGCTGCGGGGGGACAAGGGGAATGAGCAGTTCTTC	CASSPGLRGDKGNEQFF
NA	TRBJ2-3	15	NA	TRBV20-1	TGCAGTGCTAGCATCCGATTTAAGGGCACAGATACGCAGTATTTT	CSASIRFKGTDTQYF
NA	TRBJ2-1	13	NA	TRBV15	TGTGCCACCAGCAGTGGAGCAACCAAGGGGCAGTTCTTC	CATSSGATKGQFF
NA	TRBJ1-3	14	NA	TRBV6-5	TGTGCCAGCAGCCGCGGGGGGTCTGGAAACACCATATATTTT	CASSRGGSGNTIYF
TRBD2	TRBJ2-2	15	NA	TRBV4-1	TGCGCCAGCAGCCAGCTAGCGGGAGGAACCGGGGAGCTGTTTTTT	CASSQLAGGTGELFF
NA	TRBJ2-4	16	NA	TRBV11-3	TGTGCCAGCAGCTTAGTCCAGGGGCTTAGGGGAAACATTCAGTACTTC	CASSLVQGLRGNIQYF
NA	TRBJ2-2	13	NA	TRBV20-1	TGCAGTGCTACGACGGGAAGGGCGAGGGAGCTGTTTTTT	CSATTGRARELFF
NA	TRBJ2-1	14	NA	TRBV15	TGTGCCACCAGCAGGATTCAGGGATACAATGAGCAGTTCTTC	CATSRIQGYNEQFF
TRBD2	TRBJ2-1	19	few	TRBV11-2	TGTGCCAGCAGCTTAGGGGGACTAGCGGGATCGAGGGTCTACAATGAGCAGTTCTTC	CASSLGGLAGSRVYNEQFF
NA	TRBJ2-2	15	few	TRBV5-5	TGTGCCAGCAGCTTAATGACAGCGAACACCGGGGAGCTGTTTTTT	CASSLMTANTGELFF
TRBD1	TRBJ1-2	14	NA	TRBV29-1	TGCAGCGTTACCGGGACAGGGCGAGGTAATGGCTACACCTTC	CSVTGTGRGNGYTF
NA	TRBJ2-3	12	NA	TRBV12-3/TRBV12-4	TGTGCCAGCAGTTTTACCCGAGATACGCAGTATTTT	CASSFTRDTQYF
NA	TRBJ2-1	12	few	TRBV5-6	TGTGCCAGCAGCTACGATTACAATGAGCAGTTCTTC	CASSYDYNEQFF
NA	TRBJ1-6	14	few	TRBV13	TGTGCCAGCAGTTACGAGGATCGAAATTCACCCCTCCACTTT	CASSYEDRNSPLHF
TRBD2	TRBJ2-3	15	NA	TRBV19	TGTGCCAGTCGGCGGAGCGGGATAGATTGGGATACGCAGTATTTT	CASRRSGIDWDTQYF
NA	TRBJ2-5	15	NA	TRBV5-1	TGCGCCAGCCAAGACGAGGACACAAGCGAAGAGACCCAGTACTTC	CASQDEDTSEETQYF
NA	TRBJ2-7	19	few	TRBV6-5	TGTGCCAGCCGCTCCCGGACAATCTCGGGCCCGGGTTCCCCCTACGAGCAGTACTTC	CASRSRTISGPGSPYEQYF
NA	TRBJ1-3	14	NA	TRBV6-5	TGTGCCAGCAGTTACGATGGGTCCGGAAACACCATATATTTT	CASSYDGSGNTIYF
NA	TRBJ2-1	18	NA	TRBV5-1	TGCGCCAGCAGCTTGGTCCCCCCCTTTCTAGCGTCCTACAATGAGCAGTTCTTC	CASSLVPPFLASYNEQFF
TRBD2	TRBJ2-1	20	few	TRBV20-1	TGCAGTGCTAGAGATATTAAAGGACTAGCGGGAACAGGTTCTTACAATGAGCAGTTCTTC	CSARDIKGLAGTGSYNEQFF
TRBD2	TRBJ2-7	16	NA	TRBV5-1	TGCGCCAGCAGCTACCAGGAGGAGCGGGGCTCCTACGAGCAGTACTTC	CASSYQEERGSYEQYF
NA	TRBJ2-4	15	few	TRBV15	TGTGCCACCAGCAGAGGCTCCGCCCTGGGGAACATTCAGTACTTC	CATSRGSALGNIQYF
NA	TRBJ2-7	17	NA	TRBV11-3	TGTGCCAGCAGCTTAGAATGGTCGGGAGAGAGCCCTTACGAGCAGTACTTC	CASSLEWSGESPYEQYF
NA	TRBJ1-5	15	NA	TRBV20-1	TGCAGTGCCAGCCGGATGGGGAACGGGCATCAGCCCCAGCATTTT	CSASRMGNGHQPQHF
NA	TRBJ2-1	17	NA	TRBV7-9	TGTGCCAGCAGCGCCGGGCGTCTAGCCGACTCCTACAATGAGCAGTTCTTC	CASSAGRLADSYNEQFF
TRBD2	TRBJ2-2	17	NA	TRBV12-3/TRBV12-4	TGTGCCAGCAGTTCAGGGACTATCCTATGGAACACCGGGGAGCTGTTTTTT	CASSSGTILWNTGELFF
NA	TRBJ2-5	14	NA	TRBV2	TGTGCCAGCAGTCTAGACTACTTCCAAGAGACCCAGTACTTC	CASSLDYFQETQYF
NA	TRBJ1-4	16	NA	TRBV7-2	TGTGCCAGCAGCTCTCGGGGTTCCGGAACTAATGAAAAACTGTTTTTT	CASSSRGSGTNEKLFF
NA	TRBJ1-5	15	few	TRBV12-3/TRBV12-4	TGTGCCAGCAGTCCTCGGGACACGAGCAATCAGCCCCAGCATTTT	CASSPRDTSNQPQHF
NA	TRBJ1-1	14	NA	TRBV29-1	TGCAGCGTAGGGAAAGCAGGGTTTTTCACTGAAGCTTTCTTT	CSVGKAGFFTEAFF
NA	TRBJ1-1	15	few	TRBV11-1	TGTGCCAGCAGCAGCTTACCCACAGGACACACTGAAGCTTTCTTT	CASSSLPTGHTEAFF